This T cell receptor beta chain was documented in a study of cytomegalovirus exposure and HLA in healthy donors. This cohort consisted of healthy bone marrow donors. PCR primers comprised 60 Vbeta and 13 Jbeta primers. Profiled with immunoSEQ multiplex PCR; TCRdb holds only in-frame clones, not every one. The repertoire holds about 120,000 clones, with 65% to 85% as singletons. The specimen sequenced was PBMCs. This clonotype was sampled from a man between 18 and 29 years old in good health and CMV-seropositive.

The CDR3 region has the DNA TGCAGCGTTGACGGCTATGGCTACACCTTC. As protein: CSVDGYGYTF. V and J are TRBV29-1 and TRBJ1-2, with D unclear. With 3 bases removed from V and 4 bases from J, the gap between germline ends came to 3 bases. Germline CDR1 SQVTM, CDR2 ANQGSEA. The CDR3 loop spans 10 amino acids.